This T cell receptor beta chain was captured in a study of OX40 agonist ivuxolimab in advanced cancers. Per the germline V gene, CDR1 is MNHNS and CDR2 is SASEGT. There are 13 residues in the CDR3. Unmatched junction bases numbered 3, after V lost 7 bases and J lost 7 bases. Profiling relied on immunoSEQ multiplex PCR, and the TCRdb table lists in-frame clones only, not all of them. The table lists approximately 43,000 clones, around nine tenths of them singletons, with around 40% in the top ten. The chain couples TRBV6-1 to TRBJ1-4; 10 bases are shared with TRBD1. The specimen was CD4+ or CD8+ T cells sorted from blood, collected in a trial of the OX40 agonist ivuxolimab. The sequence derives from an adult with an advanced solid tumor such as melanoma, head and neck, liver or kidney cancer. CDR3 bases: TGTGCCAGCACGCGGGACAGGGGTGAAAAACTGTTTTTT. This gives the protein CASTRDRGEKLFF.